The source of this T cell receptor beta chain is a study of blood T cell repertoires in COVID-19. Study at large: Researchers got acute and convalescent COVID-19 samples from the United States, Italy and Spain. Sample material is recorded as cDNA or gDNA derived from T cells, B-cell-depleted T cells, or PBMCs.

Authors' analysis steps: Amplification with reference gene primers provided the estimates of nucleated cell counts. The method was immunoSEQ multiplex PCR; TCRdb's version includes in-frame clones alone and lacks a portion of them. V, J and clone size reflect that table, while D and trimming were determined from the DNA. The repertoire holds about 76,000 clones, with approximately 88% as singletons. The TCR originated in a man aged 25-45 years with acute or convalescent COVID-19. The sample consisted of peripheral blood.

CDR3 protein: CASSRGLTEAFF. For the CDR3, the DNA is TGTGCCAGCAGCCGTGGCCTCACTGAAGCTTTCTTT. This rearrangement joins TRBV14 to TRBJ1-1, with D unclear. The CDR3 is 12 residues long. V was cut by 4 bases and J by 4 bases, with 7 bases left in between. Germline loops: CDR1 SGHDN, CDR2 FVKESK.